These 32 T cell receptor beta chains were all obtained from the same sample, sequenced in a study of blood T cells in healthy people across ages (dated by TCRdb to 2015 to 2017). The protocol used for the library was 5' RACE. TCRdb lists the instrument as Illumina HiSeq 2500. A second PCR of about 7 to 12 cycles was performed with a sample-barcoded 5' primer and a J-beta primer mix. TCRdb passed the public sequencing reads through fastp at Q25 and MiXCR, retaining productive beta sequences. CDR3 protein sequences are deduplicated, and each keeps its most common genes and DNA. This sample has about 1.4 million distinct CDR3 sequences in its table, and around 55% of those were observed once. Approximately 7% of the sample is held by the ten biggest clonotypes. The specimen was blood. These receptor sequences come from a man aged 18 to 29 in good health.

The chain employs TRBV29-1 and TRBJ1-1; the D is unclear. Trimming pared 2 bases from V and 6 bases from J, leaving 13 bases between. The CDR3 is made up of 13 amino acids. In germline, CDR1 is SQVTM, CDR2 ANQGSEA. CDR3 in DNA: TGCAGCGTTGAAAGGGTGGCCCCCCCTGAAGCTTTCTTT. Translated: CSVERVAPPEAFF. The full variable domain, completed using reference TRBV29-1 and TRBJ1-1, is SAVISQKPSRDICQRGTSLTIQCQVDSQVTMMFWYRQQPGQSLTLIATANQGSEATYESGFVIDKFPISRPNLTFSTLTVSNMSPEDSSIYLCSVERVAPPEAFFGQGTRLTVV.

This chain uses TRBV7-6 with TRBJ2-1, with 7 bases lining up with TRBD2. Germline-derived CDR1 and CDR2 are SGHVS and FNYEAQ. The CDR3 runs to 15 residues. After removal of 2 bases from V and 10 bases from J, the junction contained 11 bases not matched to a gene. This CDR3 reads CASSLSLAGVREQFF. The CDR3 region has the DNA TGTGCCAGCAGCTTATCCCTGGCGGGAGTACGGGAGCAGTTCTTC. Looking up the rest from reference TRBV7-6 and TRBJ2-1 gives the full variable domain: GAGVSQSPRYKVTKRGQDVALRCDPISGHVSLYWYRQALGQGPEFLTYFNYEAQQDKSGLPNDRFSAERPEGSISTLTIQRTEQRDSAMYRCASSLSLAGVREQFFGPGTRLTVL.

This chain connects TRBV27 to TRBJ2-1, with TRBD2 matching 16 bases. V was clipped by 5 bases and J by 5 bases; unmatched bases: 18. CDR3 length: 21 amino acids. Germline loops: CDR1 MNHEY, CDR2 SMNVEV (reference sequence). The CDR3 sequence is CASSPPRGLAGGFTGHNEQFF. CDR3 coding DNA: TGTGCCAGCAGTCCTCCACGGGGACTAGCGGGAGGGTTTACGGGGCACAATGAGCAGTTCTTC.

Concerning this clonotype itself: The junction differs from germline at one of its ends, possibly a read error. The chain uses TRBV6-2 or TRBV6-3 and TRBJ2-4; D tentatively reads TRBD1 or TRBD2 (5 bases each). The J call may be faulty, since TRBJ2-7 better matches the DNA end. Germline lookup yields CDR1 MNHEY and CDR2 SVGEGT. This CDR3 region has 13 residues. In DNA, the CDR3 is TGTGCCGGCAGCGTGGGACCTCATTACGAGCAGTACTTC. Its protein is CAGSVGPHYEQYF.

The chain has TRBV10-3 and TRBJ1-1; D gene ambiguous. The CDR3 is made up of 12 amino acids. Germline V lookup: CDR1 ENHRY, CDR2 SYGVKD. V lost 2 bases and J 2 bases, leaving 3 bases between the germline ends. CDR3 sequence reads: CAISEANTEAFF. CDR3 nucleotides: TGTGCCATCAGTGAGGCCAACACTGAAGCTTTCTTT.

The V gene is TRBV10-3, the J gene TRBJ2-2; 13 bases line up with TRBD2. CDR1 and CDR2 from the germline V gene are ENHRY and SYGVKD. The CDR3 is 20 amino acids. V gave up 0 bases and J gave up 0 bases; unmatched junction bases: 7. CDR3 bases: TGTGCCATCAGTGAGTCGGAAAAACTAGCGGGAGGGCCGAACACCGGGGAGCTGTTTTTT. Residues: CAISESEKLAGGPNTGELFF.

This chain joins TRBV4-2 and TRBJ2-5, with D maybe TRBD1 (6 bases). The V and J ends lost 0 bases and 1 base respectively, with 12 bases between them. The CDR3 is 16 residues long. Germline assignment: CDR1 LGHNA and CDR2 YNFKEQ. The CDR3 sequence is CASSQDFRDTQETQYF. In nucleotides, the CDR3 is TGTGCCAGCAGCCAAGATTTTCGGGACACCCAAGAGACCCAGTACTTC.

This clonotype was counted only a few times. The chain employs TRBV28 and TRBJ1-2, with unresolved D. V lost 3 bases and J lost 6, with 14 bases in between. CDR1 MDHEN and CDR2 SYDVKM come from the germline V gene. The CDR3 consists of 14 residues. The CDR3 nucleotides are TGTGCCAGCAGTTTGACGGAGAACCCCAATGGCTACACCTTC. It is translated as CASSLTENPNGYTF.

This clonotype was seen only a few times. This chain joins TRBV24-1 and TRBJ2-2, with 7 bases identical to TRBD2. Germline lookup yields CDR1 KGHDR and CDR2 SFDVKD. V lost 1 base, J lost 3 bases, and 7 bases stayed unmatched. The CDR3 covers 17 residues. The CDR3 reads CATSDLKEGGDTGELFF. The CDR3 DNA reads as TGTGCCACCAGTGATTTAAAGGAGGGAGGGGACACCGGGGAGCTGTTTTTT.

The chain combines TRBV29-1 with TRBJ2-7; perhaps D is TRBD1 or TRBD2 (5 bases each). CDR3 length: 12 amino acids. Germline lookup yields CDR1 SQVTM and CDR2 ANQGSEA. The V gene lost 5 bases and the J gene lost 3 bases, with 11 bases spanning the gap. The CDR3 coding sequence is TGCAGCGTTCGGGACGGTGACTACGAGCAGTACTTC. This codes for CSVRDGDYEQYF.

The V call is TRBV7-9, the J call TRBJ1-1; D remains unclear. The CDR3 has 18 residues. V was shortened by 5 bases and J by 1 base, with 23 bases between the two germline ends. Germline V gives CDR1 SEHNR, CDR2 FQNEAQ (reference sequence). For the CDR3, the DNA is TGTGCCAGCAGCCCGCGACTCCGGAACAGAAGACCGAACACTGAAGCTTTCTTT. Translated: CASSPRLRNRRPNTEAFF.

This clonotype was seen a handful of times. The gene calls are TRBV12-3 or TRBV12-4 and TRBJ1-5; TRBD1 might be the D (6 bases). V was pared by 2 bases and J by 4 bases, with 12 bases between. The CDR3 extends over 15 amino acids. CDR3 nucleotide sequence: TGTGCCAGCAGTTTAAGGGGGGACGGGAATCAGCCCCAGCATTTT. Amino acid sequence: CASSLRGDGNQPQHF.

This sequence joins TRBV20-1 and TRBJ2-4; TRBD1 matches at 7 bases. Gene TRBJ2-7 matches the end of the DNA better, so the J call may be wrong. The CDR3 contains 12 residues. Germline CDR1 is DFQATT and CDR2 is SNEGSKA (reference sequence). In DNA, the CDR3 is TGCAGTGCCGGACAGGACTCCTACGAGCAGTACTTC. It yields the protein CSAGQDSYEQYF.

The genes are TRBV20-1 and TRBJ1-6, with unresolved D. This CDR3 contains 15 residues. Germline CDR1 reads DFQATT; CDR2 reads SNEGSKA (reference sequence). Trimming left V 5 bases short and J 1 base short, with 12 bases between. This CDR3 reads CSAHRELSYNSPLHF. CDR3 DNA: TGCAGTGCTCACCGCGAGTTATCCTATAATTCACCCCTCCACTTT.

This clonotype has just a few counts. The chain combines TRBV29-1 with TRBJ2-4; 8 bases match TRBD1. The DNA end lines up better with TRBJ2-7; the J call may be wrong. The V gene's germline CDR1 is SQVTM and CDR2 ANQGSEA. This CDR3 contains 12 residues. The CDR3 DNA reads as TGCAGCGTTGAAGCAGGGGGCGTCGAGCAGTACTTC. Its translation is CSVEAGGVEQYF.

The V and J genes are TRBV6-5 and TRBJ1-4; D not certain. There are 11 residues in the CDR3. CDR1 is MNHEY, CDR2 SVGAGI, per germline. The germline V and J ends were trimmed by 6 bases and 6 bases, with 5 bases remaining between them. The CDR3: CASRHYEKLFF. CDR3 DNA sequence: TGTGCCAGCAGGCACTATGAAAAACTGTTTTTT.

V usage is TRBV7-9 and J usage is TRBJ2-1; D may be TRBD2 (5 bases). Trimming took 3 bases from V and 5 from J, leaving 8 bases between them. The germline V gene has CDR1 SEHNR and CDR2 FQNEAQ (reference sequence). The CDR3 contains 13 residues. CDR3 sequence (DNA): TGTGCCAGCAGCTTCGGGCGGGACAATGAGCAGTTCTTC. Amino acids: CASSFGRDNEQFF. Using reference TRBV7-9 and TRBJ2-1 for the parts outside the CDR3, the full variable domain is DTGVSQNPRHKITKRGQNVTFRCDPISEHNRLYWYRQTLGQGPEFLTYFQNEAQLEKSRLLSDRFSAERPKGSFSTLEIQRTEQGDSAMYLCASSFGRDNEQFFGPGTRLTVL.

This chain joins TRBV5-1 and TRBJ2-5; no reliable D call. The CDR3 extends over 15 amino acids. Trimming left V 1 base short and J 5 bases short, with 15 bases between. CDR1 and CDR2 (germline): SGHRS, YFSETQ. DNA of the CDR3: TGCGCCAGCAGCTTGTTTCCCGCGCTAGGGGAGACCCAGTACTTC. Its protein product is CASSLFPALGETQYF.

The J gene is TRBJ2-2, the V gene TRBV2, with D perhaps TRBD1 (6 bases). The germline V and J ends were trimmed by 7 bases and 6 bases, with 15 bases remaining between them. Germline CDR1 reads SNHLY; CDR2 reads FYNNEI. This CDR3 is 14 amino acids long. As DNA, the CDR3 is TGTGCCAGCACGGGACAACCCGGGTCCGGGGAGCTGTTTTTT. Amino acids: CASTGQPGSGELFF.

The sample holds a few counts of this clonotype. V and J are TRBV4-2 and TRBJ1-2; 7 positions match TRBD1. The CDR3 contains 16 residues. V gave up 1 base and J gave up 6 bases; unmatched junction bases: 11. CDR1 and CDR2 (germline): LGHNA, YNFKEQ. CDR3 region: CASSQVISTGLDGYTF. CDR3 DNA sequence: TGTGCCAGCAGCCAAGTTATATCGACAGGGTTGGATGGCTACACCTTC.

The rearrangement joins TRBV20-1 to TRBJ1-2; D perhaps matches TRBD1 (5 bases). Per germline, CDR1 DFQATT and CDR2 SNEGSKA (reference sequence). The CDR3 is made up of 17 amino acids. V was clipped by 3 bases and J by 7 bases, with 27 bases between them. The CDR3 here is CSASYLFGEEGLPGYTF. For the CDR3, the DNA is TGCAGTGCTAGTTATCTGTTTGGAGAGGAGGGGCTTCCTGGCTACACCTTC.

The chain uses TRBV10-3 and TRBJ2-7; 12 positions match TRBD2. This CDR3 is built from 18 residues. V shed 5 bases and J 0 bases; nucleotides not matched to a gene: 11. Per the germline V gene, CDR1 is ENHRY and CDR2 is SYGVKD. The CDR3 is CAISLAGGPSPHSYEQYF. CDR3 sequence (DNA): TGTGCCATCAGTCTAGCGGGAGGGCCGTCACCCCACTCCTACGAGCAGTACTTC.

This clonotype has a handful of counts. The chain has TRBV12-3 or TRBV12-4 and TRBJ2-2; D unresolved. Deletions cut 5 bases from V and 5 bases from J, with 6 bases between. The CDR3 is 12 residues long. CDR3 amino acids: CASSDVTGELFF. The CDR3 nucleotides read TGTGCCAGCAGTGACGTGACCGGGGAGCTGTTTTTT.

This clonotype was recorded a few times. The V call is TRBV20-1, the J call TRBJ2-3; 12 bases match TRBD2. In germline, CDR1 is DFQATT, CDR2 SNEGSKA (reference sequence). This CDR3 spans 15 amino acids. Germline trimming cut 3 bases from V and 2 bases from J; bases unmatched to any gene: 3. The chain's CDR3 is CSASRLAGATDTQYF. For the CDR3, the DNA is TGCAGTGCTAGCCGACTAGCGGGAGCCACAGATACGCAGTATTTT.

This chain links TRBV29-1 with TRBJ2-3; 9 bases fit TRBD1. CDR1 and CDR2 from the germline V gene are SQVTM and ANQGSEA. The length of the CDR3 is 12 residues. The J segment lost 4 bases and the V segment lost 6 bases, leaving 2 bases of the junction unmatched. CDR3: CSVRTGADTQYF. CDR3 in DNA: TGCAGCGTGAGGACAGGGGCAGATACGCAGTATTTT.

The chain employs TRBV5-1 and TRBJ1-2; D perhaps matches TRBD1 (6 bases). Trimming pared 0 bases from V and 0 bases from J, leaving 12 bases between. Per the germline V gene, CDR1 is SGHRS and CDR2 is YFSETQ. This CDR3 comprises 16 residues. The CDR3 DNA follows: TGCGCCAGCAGCTTGGGACAGGAGGGGTCTAACTATGGCTACACCTTC. Translation gives CASSLGQEGSNYGYTF. Full variable domain (remainder filled in from reference TRBV5-1 and TRBJ1-2): KAGVTQTPRYLIKTRGQQVTLSCSPISGHRSVSWYQQTPGQGLQFLFEYFSETQRNKGNFPGRFSGRQFSNSRSEMNVSTLELGDSALYLCASSLGQEGSNYGYTFGSGTRLTVV.

This clonotype was seen ten or more times. One end of the junction is discordant with germline, which a read error may explain. This chain joins TRBV29-1 and TRBJ1-1, with TRBD1 matching over 11 bases. This CDR3 has 13 residues. Germline-derived CDR1 and CDR2 are SQVTM and ANQGSEA. DNA of the CDR3: TGCAGCGTGGAAGGGACAGGGGGCACTGAAGCTTTCTTT. It is translated as CSVEGTGGTEAFF. Complete variable domain (other parts from reference TRBV29-1 and TRBJ1-1): SAVISQKPSRDICQRGTSLTIQCQVDSQVTMMFWYRQQPGQSLTLIATANQGSEATYESGFVIDKFPISRPNLTFSTLTVSNMSPEDSSIYLCSVEGTGGTEAFFGQGTRLTVV.

V and J are TRBV4-1 and TRBJ2-7, with unresolved D. V was pared by 1 base and J by 7 bases, with 11 bases between. The CDR3 has 13 residues. Germline-derived CDR1 and CDR2 are MGHRA and YSYEKL. CDR3 DNA: TGCGCCAGCAGCCAAGGAGAGTTATGGGAGCAGTACTTC. This encodes CASSQGELWEQYF.

The rearrangement joins TRBV14 to TRBJ1-6; 10 bases fit TRBD1. This CDR3 region has 14 residues. Per germline, CDR1 SGHDN and CDR2 FVKESK. V shed 3 bases and J 8 bases; nucleotides not matched to a gene: 1. The CDR3: CASSQTGGYSPLHF. As DNA, the CDR3 is TGTGCCAGCAGCCAGACAGGGGGCTATTCACCCCTCCACTTT.

The chain couples TRBV18 to TRBJ2-3; D is undetermined. V was cut by 8 bases and J by 5 bases, with 8 bases left in between. Germline CDR1 KGHSH, CDR2 LQKENI. This CDR3 has 11 residues. Here the CDR3 reads CASDTGDTQYF. DNA of the CDR3: TGTGCCAGCGATACGGGAGATACGCAGTATTTT.

This chain links TRBV6-2 or TRBV6-3 with TRBJ2-7, with TRBD1 as a possible D gene (5 bases). Deletions cut 5 bases from V and 3 bases from J, with 8 bases between. The CDR3 has 12 amino acids. CDR1 and CDR2 from the germline V gene are MNHEY and SVGEGT. CDR3 loop: CASSMTDYEQYF. CDR3 DNA sequence: TGTGCCAGCAGTATGACAGACTACGAGCAGTACTTC.

The genes are TRBV29-1 and TRBJ2-5; perhaps D is TRBD1 or TRBD2 (5 bases each). CDR1 is SQVTM and CDR2 is ANQGSEA in the germline V gene. Trimming pared 1 base from V and 1 base from J, leaving 22 bases between. The CDR3 sequence is 18 residues long. The CDR3 loop is CSVEGFRAGTRAQETQYF. Here the CDR3 DNA reads TGCAGCGTTGAAGGGTTCAGGGCAGGGACGAGGGCCCAAGAGACCCAGTACTTC.